The 22 T cell receptor beta chains listed next were all sequenced from one sample in a study of shared clonotypes between healthy human individuals. Assay used: immunoSEQ multiplex PCR; TCRdb lists only in-frame clones, some missing. The profile shows about 1 million clones, under 80% of them singletons. Sequenced input: memory CD4+ T cells sorted from blood. Subset specified: CD45RA-negative fraction. The receptors were sampled from a man aged 18 to 29 in good health.

The chain carries TRBV10-3 and TRBJ2-2; 8 bases line up with TRBD2. This CDR3 contains 15 residues. The junction had 11 bases not matched to a gene; V was cut back by 10 bases and J by 4 bases. Germline lookup yields CDR1 ENHRY and CDR2 SYGVKD. CDR3 loop: CASETGGPGTGELFF. The CDR3 DNA reads as TGTGCCAGCGAGACGGGGGGGCCGGGCACCGGGGAGCTGTTTTTT.

This clone has just one count. The chain is built from TRBV29-1 and TRBJ2-2; the match to TRBD1 covers 11 bases. The CDR3 has 14 residues. Germline-derived CDR1 and CDR2 are SQVTM and ANQGSEA. The junction had 7 bases not matched to a gene; V was cut back by 7 bases and J by 6 bases. CDR3 region: CSGRTGGVAGELFF. The CDR3 DNA reads TGCAGCGGAAGGACAGGGGGCGTCGCCGGGGAGCTGTTTTTT.

The chain uses TRBV19 and TRBJ2-3; a weak D match, TRBD1 (6 bases). CDR1 and CDR2 from the germline V gene are LNHDA and SQIVND (reference sequence). V lost 6 bases and J lost 2, with 18 bases in between. There are 16 residues in the CDR3. DNA of the CDR3: TGTGCCAGTAGCATAAACCTCAGGGGTTTCACAGATACGCAGTATTTT. It specifies CASSINLRGFTDTQYF.

In its sample, this clone was seen a few times. The chain employs TRBV6-6 and TRBJ2-7; D is possibly TRBD2 (6 bases). Deletions cut 2 bases from V and 6 bases from J, with 11 bases between. CDR1 is MNHNY and CDR2 is SVGAGI in the germline V gene (reference sequence). CDR3 size: 13 residues. CDR3 in amino acids: CASSYVTSSEQYF. DNA for the CDR3: TGTGCCAGCAGTTACGTGACTAGTTCCGAGCAGTACTTC.

This chain connects TRBV6-5 to TRBJ1-1, with 9 nucleotides matching TRBD1. The germline gives CDR1 MNHEY, CDR2 SVGAGI. After removal of 7 bases from V and 6 bases from J, the junction contained 12 bases not matched to a gene. This CDR3 contains 15 residues. The DNA of the CDR3 is TGTGCCAGCAAAGATAACAGGGGGCAGTCCGCTGAAGCTTTCTTT. Protein: CASKDNRGQSAEAFF.

The chain links TRBV12-5 to TRBJ2-5; D call uncertain. In germline, CDR1 is LGHNT, CDR2 FRNRAP. The CDR3 totals 11 residues. Trimming pared 5 bases from V and 5 bases from J, leaving 6 bases between. The CDR3 protein is CASGVRETQYF. The CDR3 DNA reads as TGTGCTAGTGGTGTCCGGGAGACCCAGTACTTC.

The chain combines TRBV11-2 with TRBJ2-4; TRBD2 agrees at 8 bases. The CDR3 sequence is 15 residues long. Trimming at V came to 1 base and at J to 6 bases, leaving 5 bases not matched to a gene. Germline CDR1 SGHAT, CDR2 FQNNGV. CDR3 nucleotides: TGTGCCAGCAGCTTAGCCGGGGGGGCCCGAAACATTCAGTACTTC. Residues: CASSLAGGARNIQYF.

In this sample, this clone turned up a few times. The V call is TRBV6-5, the J call TRBJ2-3; no clear D. The V gene lost 4 bases and the J gene lost 1 base, with 9 bases spanning the gap. CDR3 length: 14 amino acids. Looked up from germline, CDR1 is MNHEY and CDR2 is SVGAGI. The CDR3 sequence: CASSSPLGTDTQYF. The CDR3 DNA sequence: TGTGCCAGCAGTTCCCCCCTCGGCACAGATACGCAGTATTTT.

This clone showed up just a few times. V is TRBV19 and J is TRBJ2-2; D possibly corresponds to TRBD2 (6 bases). V was cut by 5 bases and J by 2 bases, with 9 bases left in between. The germline gives CDR1 LNHDA, CDR2 SQIVND (reference sequence). This CDR3 has 14 residues. CDR3 amino acids: CASSLAGNTGELFF. The CDR3 DNA sequence: TGTGCCAGTAGTTTGGCGGGAAACACCGGGGAGCTGTTTTTT.

The chain links TRBV27 to TRBJ2-1; no reliable D call. The CDR3 covers 14 residues. The V gene's germline CDR1 is MNHEY and CDR2 SMNVEV (reference sequence). V lost 4 bases to trimming and J lost 3 bases, with 10 bases between them. CDR3 residues: CASSSLVSYNEQFF. CDR3 DNA: TGTGCCAGCAGTTCTCTGGTTAGCTACAATGAGCAGTTCTTC.

In this sample, this clone turned up once. The chain links TRBV7-2 to TRBJ1-4, with D tentatively TRBD1 (5 bases). Germline assignment: CDR1 SGHTA and CDR2 FQGNSA. The CDR3 runs 17 residues. With 5 bases removed from V and 5 bases from J, the gap between germline ends came to 21 bases. The CDR3 nucleotides are TGTGCCAGCAGCCCTCGATGGGGGGGGATGGCCAATGAAAAACTGTTTTTT. Translating gives CASSPRWGGMANEKLFF.

The table lists this clone with many counts. The rearrangement uses TRBV7-9 and TRBJ1-1; D gene ambiguous. The CDR3 has 12 residues. CDR1 is SEHNR and CDR2 is FQNEAQ in the germline V gene (reference sequence). Trimming removed 1 base at V and 7 bases at J, with 7 bases between. In DNA form, the CDR3 reads TGTGCCAGCAGCTTAGACAGAAGTGAAGCTTTCTTT. This codes for CASSLDRSEAFF.

The V call is TRBV30, the J call TRBJ1-2, with D uncertain. CDR1 and CDR2 (germline): GTSNPN, SVGIG (reference sequence). This CDR3 spans 13 amino acids. V was clipped by 7 bases and J by 4 bases, with 16 bases between them. CDR3 DNA sequence: TGTGCCTTAACCAACAGAAAAGCCTATGGCTACACCTTC. Translation gives CALTNRKAYGYTF.

CDR3 coding DNA: TGCGCCAGCAGCCTCGCGACAGGTAACAATGAGCAGTTCTTC. It translates to CASSLATGNNEQFF. The gene calls are TRBV5-1 and TRBJ2-1, with D perhaps TRBD1 (6 bases). V lost 4 bases and J 5 bases, leaving 13 bases between the germline ends. Germline CDR1 and CDR2: SGHRS and YFSETQ. This CDR3 is 14 amino acids long.

A word on this clone: This clone may be a read error of a much larger clone one base away. The chain carries TRBV11-2 and TRBJ1-3; D is ambiguous. Between the trimmed V and J ends, which lost 5 bases and 0 bases, there was a span of 2 bases. The CDR3 has 12 residues. Germline CDR1 and CDR2: SGHAT and FQNNGV. The CDR3 DNA reads TGTGCCAGCAGCCACTCTGGAAACACCATATATTTT. Translating gives CASSHSGNTIYF.

The DNA for the CDR3 is TGTGCCAGCAGCTTAGTAGCGGGACCGAGGAGCTCCTACAATGAGCAGTTCTTC. Translation: CASSLVAGPRSSYNEQFF. The V gene is TRBV7-4, the J gene TRBJ2-1, with TRBD2 matching over 8 bases. J lost 0 bases, V lost 1 base, and 8 bases had no gene match. The CDR3 extends over 18 amino acids. Germline values: CDR1 SGHVT, CDR2 SQSDAQ.

V is TRBV15 and J is TRBJ1-2, with 8 bases matching TRBD1. The length of the CDR3 is 13 residues. Looked up from germline, CDR1 is LNHNV and CDR2 is YYDKDF (reference sequence). J gave up 5 bases and V 6 bases, and 5 bases lay outside the gene matches. CDR3 DNA sequence: TGTGCCACCAGTCCGGACAGGGAGTATGGCTACACCTTC. It codes for CATSPDREYGYTF. The whole variable domain, remainder taken from reference TRBV15 and TRBJ1-2, is DAMVIQNPRYQVTQFGKPVTLSCSQTLNHNVMYWYQQKSSQAPKLLFHYYDKDFNNEADTPDNFQSRRPNTSFCFLDIRSPGLGDTAMYLCATSPDREYGYTFGSGTRLTVV.

This clone was seen a few times. V and J are TRBV27 and TRBJ2-7; D remains unclear. CDR3 length: 14 residues. CDR1 and CDR2 (germline): MNHEY, SMNVEV (reference sequence). V lost 2 bases and J 2 bases, leaving 10 bases between the germline ends. CDR3 amino acids: CASSLQIGPYEQYF. CDR3 nucleotide sequence: TGTGCCAGCAGTTTACAGATCGGCCCCTACGAGCAGTACTTC.

This clone was found many times. This chain joins TRBV10-3 and TRBJ2-7; D is possibly TRBD2 (5 bases). This CDR3 spans 16 amino acids. The V gene lost 6 bases and the J gene lost 1 base, with 19 bases spanning the gap. CDR1 ENHRY and CDR2 SYGVKD come from the germline V gene. As DNA, the CDR3 is TGTGCCATCAGAGCGGTTACGTTTTCCGATTCCTACGAGCAGTACTTC. This translates into CAIRAVTFSDSYEQYF.

The chain is built from TRBV19 and TRBJ2-7; D tentatively fits TRBD1 or TRBD2 (6 bases each). Trimming cost V 3 bases and J 3 bases, with 12 bases left between them. Germline V gene data show CDR1 as LNHDA and CDR2 as SQIVND (reference sequence). The CDR3 extends over 14 amino acids. For the CDR3, the DNA is TGTGCCAGTAGTATGGGGGGCTACAACTACGAGCAGTACTTC. Encoded protein: CASSMGGYNYEQYF.

The chain links TRBV13 to TRBJ1-2; D might be TRBD1 (5 bases). CDR3 length: 14 amino acids. V dropped 7 bases and J dropped 3 bases, with 15 bases sitting between them. Germline-derived CDR1 and CDR2 are PRHDT and FYEKMQ (reference sequence). The CDR3 DNA is TGTGCCAGCACCAGAAGGGGAGCGGACTATGGCTACACCTTC. Amino acids: CASTRRGADYGYTF. The variable domain in full, with the rest retrieved from reference TRBV13 and TRBJ1-2, is AAGVIQSPRHLIKEKRETATLKCYPIPRHDTVYWYQQGPGQDPQFLISFYEKMQSDKGSIPDRFSAQQFSDYHSELNMSSLELGDSALYFCASTRRGADYGYTFGSGTRLTVV.

The rearrangement links TRBV7-2 to TRBJ1-3; weak D call: TRBD1 (6 bases). Trimming took 5 bases from V and 0 from J, leaving 11 bases between them. Germline V gives CDR1 SGHTA, CDR2 FQGNSA. This CDR3 spans 15 amino acids. CDR3: CASSIATGSGNTIYF. The DNA for the CDR3 is TGTGCCAGCAGCATTGCGACAGGCTCTGGAAACACCATATATTTT.